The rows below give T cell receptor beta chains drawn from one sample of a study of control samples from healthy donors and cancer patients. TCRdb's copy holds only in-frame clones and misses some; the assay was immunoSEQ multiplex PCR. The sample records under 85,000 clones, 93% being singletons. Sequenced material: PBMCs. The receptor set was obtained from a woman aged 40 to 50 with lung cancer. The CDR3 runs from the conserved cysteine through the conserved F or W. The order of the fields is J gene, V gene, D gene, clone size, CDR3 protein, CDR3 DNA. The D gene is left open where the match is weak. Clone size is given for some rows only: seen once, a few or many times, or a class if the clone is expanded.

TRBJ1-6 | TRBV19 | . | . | CASSLGRVNSPLHF | TGTGCCAGTAGCCTAGGACGGGTTAATTCACCCCTCCACTTT
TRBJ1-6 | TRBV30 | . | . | CAWSAGDSAGSPLHF | TGTGCCTGGAGTGCGGGGGACTCGGCCGGGTCACCCCTCCACTTT
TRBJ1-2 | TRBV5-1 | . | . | CASSLAVGLNYGYTF | TGCGCCAGCAGCTTGGCCGTAGGGCTCAACTATGGCTACACCTTC
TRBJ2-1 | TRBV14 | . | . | CASSPRVLSSYNEQFF | TGTGCCAGCAGCCCCCGGGTCCTGAGCTCCTACAATGAGCAGTTCTTC
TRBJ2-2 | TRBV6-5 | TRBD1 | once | CASSITGARELFF | TGTGCCAGCAGCATTACAGGGGCCCGGGAGCTGTTTTTT
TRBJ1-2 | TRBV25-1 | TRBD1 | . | CASSPVGQGHYGYTF | TGTGCCAGCAGTCCAGTGGGACAGGGCCACTATGGCTACACCTTC
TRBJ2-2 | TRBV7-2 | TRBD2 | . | CASSLGLAGTGELFF | TGTGCCAGCAGCTTAGGGCTAGCGGGGACCGGGGAGCTGTTTTTT
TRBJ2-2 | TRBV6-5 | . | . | CASGTSNTGELFF | TGTGCCAGCGGGACATCGAACACCGGGGAGCTGTTTTTT
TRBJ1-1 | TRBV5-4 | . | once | CASSLGRGNTEAFF | TGTGCCAGCAGCTTGGGGCGGGGGAACACTGAAGCTTTCTTT
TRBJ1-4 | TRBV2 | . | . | CASSDSTRTINEKLFF | TGTGCCAGCAGTGACTCGACGAGGACCATTAATGAAAAACTGTTTTTT
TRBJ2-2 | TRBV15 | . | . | CATSRKMGANTGELFF | TGTGCCACCAGCAGGAAGATGGGGGCGAACACCGGGGAGCTGTTTTTT
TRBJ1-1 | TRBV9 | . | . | CASSTRTGRGAEAFF | TGTGCCAGCAGCACCCGAACAGGGAGAGGTGCTGAAGCTTTCTTT
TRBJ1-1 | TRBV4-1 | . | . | CASSQSVARSMNTEAFF | TGCGCCAGCAGCCAATCTGTTGCCCGGAGCATGAACACTGAAGCTTTCTTT
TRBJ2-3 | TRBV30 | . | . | CAWSGWRGLTDTQYF | TGTGCCTGGAGTGGATGGCGGGGCCTCACAGATACGCAGTATTTT
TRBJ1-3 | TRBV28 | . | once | CASSPGPGNTIYF | TGTGCCAGCAGTCCGGGGCCTGGAAACACCATATATTTT
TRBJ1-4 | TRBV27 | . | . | CASLPIANWGTTNEKLFF | TGTGCCAGCCTGCCGATAGCGAACTGGGGGACGACTAATGAAAAACTGTTTTTT
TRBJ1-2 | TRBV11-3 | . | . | CASSPGWGTDYGYTF | TGTGCCAGCAGCCCGGGATGGGGAACAGACTATGGCTACACCTTC
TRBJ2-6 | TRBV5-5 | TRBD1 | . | CASSLRGPGANVLTF | TGTGCCAGCAGCTTGAGGGGGCCGGGGGCCAACGTCCTGACTTTC
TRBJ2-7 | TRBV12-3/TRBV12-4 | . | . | CASRSSYEQYF | TGTGCCAGCAGGTCCTCCTACGAGCAGTACTTC
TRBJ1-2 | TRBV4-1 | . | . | CASSQVMGALSF | TGCGCCAGCAGCCAAGTGATGGGGGCCCTATCATTC
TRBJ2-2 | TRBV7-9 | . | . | CASSRVESNTGELFF | TGTGCCAGCAGCCGGGTCGAATCGAACACCGGGGAGCTGTTTTTT
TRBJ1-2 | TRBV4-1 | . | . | CASSQDPGLYGYTF | TGCGCCAGCAGCCAAGATCCAGGGCTCTATGGCTACACCTTC
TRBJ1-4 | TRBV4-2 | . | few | CASSRDYGSTNEKLFF | TGTGCCAGCAGCCGGGATTACGGTTCCACTAATGAAAAACTGTTTTTT
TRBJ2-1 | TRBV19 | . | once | CASSPLYGNRVNEQFF | TGTGCCAGTAGTCCCCTTTATGGGAACAGGGTCAATGAGCAGTTCTTC
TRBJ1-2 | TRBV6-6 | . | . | CAIRQGLNYGYTF | TGTGCCATACGGCAGGGCTTAAACTATGGCTACACCTTC
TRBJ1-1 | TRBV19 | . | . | CASSGQGFTEAFF | TGTGCCAGTAGTGGCCAGGGTTTCACTGAAGCTTTCTTT
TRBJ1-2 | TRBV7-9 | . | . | CASSLGQAGDYGYTF | TGTGCCAGCAGCTTAGGACAGGCGGGGGATTATGGCTACACCTTC
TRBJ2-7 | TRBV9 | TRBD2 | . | CASSVTSGGYEQYF | TGTGCCAGCAGCGTGACTAGCGGGGGCTACGAGCAGTACTTC
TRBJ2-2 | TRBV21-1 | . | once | CASSKKDWNTGELFF | TGTGCCAGCAGCAAAAAAGATTGGAACACCGGGGAGCTGTTTTTT
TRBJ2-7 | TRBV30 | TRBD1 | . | CAWSTGGAYEQYF | TGTGCCTGGAGTACAGGGGGCGCTTACGAGCAGTACTTC
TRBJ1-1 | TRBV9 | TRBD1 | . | CASSVEGSTGVMNTEAFF | TGTGCCAGCAGCGTAGAGGGCTCCACAGGGGTCATGAACACTGAAGCTTTCTTT
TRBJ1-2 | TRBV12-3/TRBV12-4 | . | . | CASSFSPGSGYTF | TGTGCCAGCAGTTTCTCGCCAGGGAGTGGCTACACCTTC
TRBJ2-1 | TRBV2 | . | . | CASSEGYDEQFF | TGTGCCAGCAGTGAAGGATATGATGAGCAGTTCTTC
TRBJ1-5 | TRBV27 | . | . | CASSYNSNQPQHF | TGTGCCAGCTCATATAATAGCAATCAGCCCCAGCATTTT
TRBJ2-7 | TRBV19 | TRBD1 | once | CASSIAPGGSVSYEQYF | TGTGCCAGTAGTATAGCTCCAGGGGGCTCTGTTAGCTACGAGCAGTACTTC
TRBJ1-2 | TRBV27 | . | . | CASSLLQGREGYTF | TGTGCCAGCAGTTTACTCCAGGGGAGAGAAGGCTACACCTTC
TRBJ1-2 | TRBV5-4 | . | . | CASSIGTDVYGYTF | TGTGCCAGCAGCATAGGGACGGATGTCTATGGCTACACCTTC
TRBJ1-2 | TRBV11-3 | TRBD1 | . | CASSFGTAGYGGYTF | TGTGCCAGCAGCTTTGGGACAGCTGGCTATGGAGGCTACACCTTC
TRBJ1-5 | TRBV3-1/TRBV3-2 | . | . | CASSQENEDQPQHF | TGTGCCAGCAGCCAAGAAAATGAGGATCAGCCCCAGCATTTT
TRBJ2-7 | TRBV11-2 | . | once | CASSLIGISVYEQYF | TGTGCCAGCAGCTTAATCGGTATCTCGGTCTACGAGCAGTACTTC
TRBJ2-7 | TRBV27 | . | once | CASSKGYEQYF | TGTGCCAGCAGTAAAGGTTACGAGCAGTACTTC
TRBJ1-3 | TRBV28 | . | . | CASSLVGGPGNTIYF | TGTGCCAGCAGTTTAGTGGGGGGGCCTGGAAACACCATATATTTT
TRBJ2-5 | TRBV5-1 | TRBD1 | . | CASSLEEARGYQETQYF | TGCGCCAGCAGCTTGGAGGAGGCCAGGGGGTACCAAGAGACCCAGTACTTC
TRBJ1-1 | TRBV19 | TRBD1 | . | CASSPDRGRNTEAFF | TGTGCCAGTAGTCCAGACAGGGGTAGGAACACTGAAGCTTTCTTT
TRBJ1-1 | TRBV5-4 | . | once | CASSTAMSEAFF | TGTGCCAGCAGCACTGCAATGTCTGAAGCTTTCTTT
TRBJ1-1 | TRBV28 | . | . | CASPPQGGTGTEAFF | TGTGCCAGCCCACCCCAGGGCGGCACGGGCACTGAAGCTTTCTTT
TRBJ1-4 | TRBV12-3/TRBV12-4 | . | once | CASSLTGFEKLFF | TGTGCCAGCAGTTTAACCGGGTTTGAAAAACTGTTTTTT
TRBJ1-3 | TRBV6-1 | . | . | CASSEGFSGNTIYF | TGTGCCAGCAGTGAAGGATTCTCTGGAAACACCATATATTTT
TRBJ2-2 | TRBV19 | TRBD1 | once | CASSSPGQLLGTGELFF | TGTGCCAGTAGTTCCCCGGGACAGCTCCTGGGCACCGGGGAGCTGTTTTTT
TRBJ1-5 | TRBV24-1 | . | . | CATSDTGLRNQPQHF | TGTGCCACCAGTGATACAGGGTTACGCAATCAGCCCCAGCATTTT
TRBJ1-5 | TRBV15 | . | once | CATGGGNQPQHF | TGTGCCACCGGGGGGGGCAATCAGCCCCAGCATTTT
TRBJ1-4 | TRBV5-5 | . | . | CASSLEAGRATNNEKLFF | TGTGCCAGCAGCTTGGAGGCCGGGAGGGCAACTAATAATGAAAAACTGTTTTTT
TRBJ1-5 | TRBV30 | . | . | CAWSRAGFSNQPQHF | TGTGCCTGGAGTAGGGCCGGGTTTAGCAATCAGCCCCAGCATTTT
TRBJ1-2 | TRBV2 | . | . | CASSANRLDYGYTF | TGTGCCAGCAGTGCTAACAGGCTGGACTATGGCTACACCTTC
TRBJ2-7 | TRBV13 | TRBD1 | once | CASSLGPDRWDNYEQYF | TGTGCCAGCAGCTTAGGCCCGGACAGGTGGGATAACTACGAGCAGTACTTC
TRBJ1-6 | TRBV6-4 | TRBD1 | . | CASPGTGNSPLHF | TGTGCCAGTCCCGGGACAGGGAATTCACCCCTCCACTTT
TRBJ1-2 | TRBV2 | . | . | CASSLGPDYGYTF | TGTGCCAGCAGCCTTGGGCCGGACTATGGCTACACCTTC
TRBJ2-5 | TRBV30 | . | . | CARAVEYQETQYF | TGTGCCCGGGCGGTCGAGTACCAAGAGACCCAGTACTTC
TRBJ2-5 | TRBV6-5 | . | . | CASTPGAVQETQYF | TGTGCCAGCACCCCAGGGGCAGTCCAAGAGACCCAGTACTTC